The 10 T cell receptor beta chains given below trace back to one sample, sequenced in a study of T cells in tuberculosis. Time point defined: new active TB diagnosis, blood taken before or within 7 days of starting treatment. Assay: immunoSEQ multiplex PCR; the TCRdb copy retains only in-frame clones and omits some. Of under 35,000 clones listed, around 90% are singletons. The source material was PBMCs, sampled at tuberculosis diagnosis. The receptors were sampled from an adult with tuberculosis. Some clones in this sample may be carry-over from other donors' samples.

This chain joins TRBV19 and TRBJ1-5; TRBD1 agrees at 7 bases. CDR1 and CDR2 from the germline V gene are LNHDA and SQIVND (reference sequence). The ends lost 3 bases at V and 2 bases at J; junction bases unmatched: 10. The length of the CDR3 is 17 residues. CDR3 DNA: TGTGCCAGTAGTATGGGAAGCGGAGGGGGCGGCAATCAGCCCCAGCATTTT. It yields the protein CASSMGSGGGGNQPQHF.

This clone was detected once. This chain joins TRBV4-2 and TRBJ2-2; 7 positions agree with TRBD1. Germline assignment: CDR1 LGHNA and CDR2 YNFKEQ. With 5 bases clipped from V and 3 bases from J, the junction kept 9 bases outside the gene matches. The CDR3 contains 16 residues. CDR3 DNA: TGTGCCAGCAGCGTACAGGGGCGAGGGGACACCGGGGAGCTGTTTTTT. Protein product: CASSVQGRGDTGELFF.

The chain employs TRBV11-2 and TRBJ1-4; TRBD1 is a possible D gene (6 bases). V was trimmed by 6 bases and J by 6 bases, leaving 14 bases between them. The CDR3 loop spans 14 amino acids. In germline, CDR1 is SGHAT, CDR2 FQNNGV. CDR3 coding DNA: TGTGCCAGCAGGCAAGGGAGGGGGGATGAAAAACTGTTTTTT. It codes for CASRQGRGDEKLFF.

J is TRBJ2-2 and V is TRBV11-2, with D tentatively TRBD1 (6 bases). From germline, CDR1 is SGHAT and CDR2 FQNNGV. CDR3 length equals 14 residues. Deletions cut 5 bases from V and 2 bases from J, with 9 bases between. The CDR3 DNA reads TGTGCCAGCAGCCCGGACAGTAACACCGGGGAGCTGTTTTTT. As protein: CASSPDSNTGELFF.

The chain combines TRBV19 with TRBJ1-6, with D possibly matching TRBD1 (6 bases). The germline V gene has CDR1 LNHDA and CDR2 SQIVND (reference sequence). The CDR3 loop spans 16 amino acids. Trimming took 6 bases from V and 8 from J, leaving 20 bases between them. The CDR3 DNA is TGTGCCAGTAGAAGGACAGTCCACAAATTGGATTCACCCCTCCACTTT. As protein: CASRRTVHKLDSPLHF.

The CDR3 reads CASSLTTGVIVKTPLHF. The CDR3 DNA reads TGTGCCAGCAGCTTAACAACAGGCGTTATCGTAAAAACACCCCTCCACTTT. This chain links TRBV7-3 with TRBJ1-6, with TRBD1 as a possible D gene (5 bases). The ends were cut back, 0 bases at V and 11 bases at J, with 20 bases in the middle. Germline CDR1 reads SGHTA; CDR2 reads FQGTGA. The CDR3 is made up of 17 amino acids.

This clone was seen more than once but under ten times. This chain uses TRBV5-4 with TRBJ1-2; TRBD1 matches at 8 bases. The ends lost 3 bases at V and 3 bases at J; junction bases unmatched: 4. Germline V gives CDR1 SGHNT, CDR2 YYREEE (reference sequence). CDR3 length equals 14 residues. CDR3 in amino acids: CASSWTGMDYGYTF. Here the CDR3 DNA reads TGTGCCAGCAGCTGGACAGGGATGGACTATGGCTACACCTTC.

The chain joins TRBV10-3 to TRBJ2-2, with TRBD2 identical over 9 bases. From germline, CDR1 is ENHRY and CDR2 SYGVKD. J gave up 2 bases and V 2 bases, and 9 bases lay outside the gene matches. This CDR3 comprises 18 residues. For the CDR3, the DNA is TGTGCCATCAGTGAGAAGTATGGCGGGGGGGCAAACACCGGGGAGCTGTTTTTT. This encodes CAISEKYGGGANTGELFF.

The chain links TRBV7-9 to TRBJ2-3, with 7 bases fitting TRBD1. CDR3 length equals 16 residues. With 5 bases clipped from V and 5 bases from J, the junction kept 13 bases outside the gene matches. Germline V gives CDR1 SEHNR, CDR2 FQNEAQ (reference sequence). The CDR3 region has the DNA TGTGCCAGCAGCCGGACAGGCCCCGGGTTCGGAGATACGCAGTATTTT. This translates into CASSRTGPGFGDTQYF.

The rearrangement links TRBV6-5 to TRBJ1-1; possibly TRBD1 for D (5 bases). The germline V and J ends were trimmed by 0 bases and 4 bases, with 15 bases remaining between them. The CDR3 contains 16 residues. Germline V gene lookup returns CDR1 MNHEY and CDR2 SVGAGI. The CDR3 protein is CASSYSDARGSTEAFF. As DNA, the CDR3 is TGTGCCAGCAGTTACTCGGACGCCCGGGGGAGCACTGAAGCTTTCTTT.